The present T cell receptor (beta chain) was sequenced within a study of T cell changes during pregnancy in multiple sclerosis. This CDR3 spans 15 amino acids. Germline V CDR1 and CDR2: SGHTA, FQGTGA. The J segment lost 10 bases and the V segment lost 4 bases, leaving 10 bases of the junction unmatched. Sequenced by immunoSEQ multiplex PCR; TCRdb stores in-frame clones only, minus some. This table holds under 55,000 clones, approximately 92% found once. The rearrangement uses TRBV7-3 and TRBJ2-1; 10 bases are shared with TRBD2. This sequence originates from a female donor with multiple sclerosis, enrolled in a pregnancy study. The material was CD4+ T cells from peripheral blood mononuclear cells, obtained in the third trimester of pregnancy. The DNA of the CDR3 is TGTGCCAGCAGCTCAGTTAGCGGGGGGAACGGGGAGCAGTTCTTC. It translates to CASSSVSGGNGEQFF.